This T cell receptor beta chain appears in the sequencing data of a study of cytomegalovirus exposure and HLA in healthy donors. Overall study context: Of all 400 or so donors who were genotyped, roughly 83% belonged to the Caucasian-associated ancestry cluster.

With 60 Vbeta and 13 Jbeta primers, the PCR was carried out. Libraries were prepared by immunoSEQ multiplex PCR; TCRdb keeps only in-frame clonotypes and omits some of them. The sample contains roughly 100,000 clones, 60% to 80% of which appear only once. Unrecorded immune exposures were likely, despite nominal health at sampling. V lost 6 bases, J lost 3 bases, and 11 bases lay in between. The CDR3 extends over 13 amino acids. In germline, CDR1 is MNHNY, CDR2 SVGAGI (reference sequence). This TCR derives from a man aged 40-50 years in good health and CMV-seronegative. The sequencing input was PBMCs. This chain links TRBV6-6 with TRBJ1-1, with D possibly matching TRBD1 (5 bases). The CDR3 loop reads CASSPTVHTEAFF. DNA for the CDR3: TGTGCCAGCAGCCCGACAGTGCACACTGAAGCTTTCTTT.